Following are 18 T cell receptor beta chains from one sample sequenced in a study of siplizumab effects on memory and regulatory T cells. Sequencing was performed with immunoSEQ multiplex PCR; in TCRdb, only in-frame clones are kept and a portion is missing. The sample consists of roughly 100,000 clones, roughly 90% of them appearing once. Sequencing was done on a sample of CD4+ T cells sorted from blood. The receptors here all came from a human donor in good health.

This chain connects TRBV7-9 to TRBJ1-1; TRBD1 aligns across 7 bases. The CDR3 length is 12 residues. Losses at the gene ends were 4 bases for V and 7 bases for J; bases not matched to a gene: 3. Germline loops: CDR1 SEHNR, CDR2 FQNEAQ (reference sequence). The CDR3: CASSYNRGEAFF. Here the CDR3 DNA reads TGTGCCAGCAGCTACAACAGGGGTGAAGCTTTCTTT. The full variable domain, with the rest looked up from reference TRBV7-9 and TRBJ1-1, is DTGVSQNPRHKITKRGQNVTFRCDPISEHNRLYWYRQTLGQGPEFLTYFQNEAQLEKSRLLSDRFSAERPKGSFSTLEIQRTEQGDSAMYLCASSYNRGEAFFGQGTRLTVV.

The chain combines TRBV5-5 with TRBJ2-7; no definite D call. CDR1 and CDR2 (germline): SGHKS, YYEKEE (reference sequence). Deletions cut 1 base from V and 3 bases from J, with 11 bases between. The CDR3 has 14 residues. The CDR3 sequence is CASSLIPDLYEQYF. The CDR3 nucleotides read TGTGCCAGCAGCTTGATACCGGATCTCTACGAGCAGTACTTC. The whole variable domain, filled in from reference TRBV5-5 and TRBJ2-7, reads DAGVTQSPTHLIKTRGQQVTLRCSPISGHKSVSWYQQVLGQGPQFIFQYYEKEERGRGNFPDRFSARQFPNYSSELNVNALLLGDSALYLCASSLIPDLYEQYFGPGTRLTVT.

The chain combines TRBV11-3 with TRBJ2-5, with TRBD1 identical over 7 bases. In germline, CDR1 is SGHNT, CDR2 YENEEA. Trimming at V came to 6 bases and at J to 1 base, leaving 5 bases not matched to a gene. This CDR3 has 14 amino acids. CDR3 residues: CASSARDSQETQYF. The CDR3 DNA follows: TGTGCCAGCAGTGCACGGGACAGCCAAGAGACCCAGTACTTC. Complete variable domain (other parts from reference TRBV11-3 and TRBJ2-5): EAGVVQSPRYKIIEKKQPVAFWCNPISGHNTLYWYLQNLGQGPELLIRYENEEAVDDSQLPKDRFSAERLKGVDSTLKIQPAELGDSAVYLCASSARDSQETQYFGPGTRLLVL.

The genes are TRBV27 and TRBJ2-4, with 8 positions matching TRBD1. V shed 6 bases and J 5 bases; nucleotides not matched to a gene: 3. This CDR3 has 13 residues. From germline, CDR1 is MNHEY and CDR2 SMNVEV (reference sequence). CDR3 protein: CASRRQGQNIQYF. DNA for the CDR3: TGTGCCAGCAGACGACAGGGGCAAAACATTCAGTACTTC.

The CDR3 DNA follows: TGCGCCAGCAGCAGCCCGACCGGGATTAACTATGGCTACACCTTC. Translated: CASSSPTGINYGYTF. This chain connects TRBV5-1 to TRBJ1-2; unclear D gene. V was pared by 4 bases and J by 1 base, with 14 bases between. The CDR3 spans 15 residues. Germline V gene sequence: CDR1 SGHRS, CDR2 YFSETQ.

This chain links TRBV27 with TRBJ2-7, with TRBD2 matching over 11 bases. V trimming: 4 bases; J trimming: 6 bases; junction bases outside the gene matches: 20. Looked up from germline, CDR1 is MNHEY and CDR2 is SMNVEV (reference sequence). CDR3 length equals 19 residues. CDR3 sequence (DNA): TGTGCCAGCAGTTCGAGTAGGGTAGCGGGAGGGCCTGTGCTGGGCGAGCAGTACTTC. This sequence encodes CASSSSRVAGGPVLGEQYF.

The chain links TRBV19 to TRBJ2-7; either TRBD1 or TRBD2 may supply D (5 bases each). Trimming pared 3 bases from V and 0 bases from J, leaving 12 bases between. Germline lookup yields CDR1 LNHDA and CDR2 SQIVND (reference sequence). The CDR3 sequence is 15 residues long. The CDR3 coding sequence is TGTGCCAGTAGTATCCGGGACCGCGGCTCCTACGAGCAGTACTTC. Its protein product is CASSIRDRGSYEQYF.

The rearrangement uses TRBV28 and TRBJ1-5; a weak D match, TRBD1 (5 bases). CDR3 size: 17 residues. V shed 3 bases and J shed 0 bases, with 15 bases lying between them. The germline V gene encodes CDR1 MDHEN and CDR2 SYDVKM. CDR3 residues: CASSLHLRQYSNQPQHF. CDR3 coding DNA: TGTGCCAGCAGTTTGCACCTGCGACAGTATAGCAATCAGCCCCAGCATTTT.

This clone has just one count. J is TRBJ2-6 and V is TRBV19; no firm D call. The germline V and J ends were trimmed by 4 bases and 4 bases, with 17 bases remaining between them. Germline values: CDR1 LNHDA, CDR2 SQIVND (reference sequence). The CDR3 extends over 17 amino acids. CDR3 bases: TGTGCCAGTAGTAGGTCAGCGCTGCGTGGGGGGGCCAACGTCCTGACTTTC. Encoded protein: CASSRSALRGGANVLTF.

The chain recombines TRBV30 with TRBJ1-2; 11 bases are shared with TRBD1. CDR3 length: 15 residues. V gave up 2 bases and J gave up 5 bases; unmatched junction bases: 7. From germline, CDR1 is GTSNPN and CDR2 SVGIG (reference sequence). CDR3 protein: CAWSRGQGVGYGYTF. In DNA form, the CDR3 reads TGTGCCTGGAGTAGGGGACAGGGGGTTGGGTATGGCTACACCTTC. Looking up the rest from reference TRBV30 and TRBJ1-2 gives the full variable domain: SQTIHQWPATLVQPVGSPLSLECTVEGTSNPNLYWYRQAAGRGLQLLFYSVGIGQISSEVPQNLSASRPQDRQFILSSKKLLLSDSGFYLCAWSRGQGVGYGYTFGSGTRLTVV.

The CDR3 loop reads CASSLVRSGSDTQYF. The CDR3 region has the DNA TGTGCCAGCAGCTTAGTTCGGTCCGGGTCAGATACGCAGTATTTT. The chain is built from TRBV11-2 and TRBJ2-3; D call uncertain. CDR1 and CDR2 (germline): SGHAT, FQNNGV. The CDR3 is made up of 15 amino acids. V dropped 1 base and J dropped 4 bases, with 12 bases sitting between them.

This chain connects TRBV7-6 to TRBJ2-1; D is perhaps TRBD1 or TRBD2 (5 bases each). The CDR3 length is 14 residues. The V gene's germline CDR1 is SGHVS and CDR2 FNYEAQ. V lost 5 bases and J 9 bases, leaving 17 bases between the germline ends. The CDR3 DNA reads as TGTGCCAGCAGCCAGCCCAGGGCCGCGGGTGAGCAGTTCTTC. This codes for CASSQPRAAGEQFF.

The chain recombines TRBV5-4 with TRBJ1-1; possible D gene TRBD1, 5 bases. V shed 7 bases and J shed 5 bases, with 18 bases lying between them. The CDR3 totals 14 residues. Germline CDR1 reads SGHNT; CDR2 reads YYREEE (reference sequence). This chain's CDR3 is CASSRGDRGTEAFF. CDR3 bases: TGTGCCAGCTCCCGGGGGGATAGGGGAACTGAAGCTTTCTTT.

V usage is TRBV6-1 and J usage is TRBJ2-3, with 8 bases fitting TRBD1. Germline values: CDR1 MNHNS, CDR2 SASEGT. Trimming cost V 6 bases and J 5 bases; bases outside gene matches: 7. The CDR3 is 14 amino acids. The CDR3 region has the DNA TGTGCCAGCAGAAGGACAGGGCAGGGAGATACGCAGTATTTT. Protein product: CASRRTGQGDTQYF.

This sequence joins TRBV12-5 and TRBJ1-2; the D is unclear. Germline assignment: CDR1 LGHNT and CDR2 FRNRAP. V lost 0 bases, J lost 7 bases, and 12 bases lay in between. This CDR3 comprises 14 residues. CDR3 region: CASGLVLDGVGYTF. The CDR3 DNA reads TGTGCTAGTGGTTTGGTTCTCGACGGGGTTGGCTACACCTTC.

The chain recombines TRBV19 with TRBJ2-7; D is possibly TRBD1 or TRBD2 (5 bases each). CDR1 and CDR2 from the germline V gene are LNHDA and SQIVND (reference sequence). The CDR3 totals 15 residues. The V end was cut by 4 bases, the J end by 0 bases, with 13 bases between. The CDR3 protein is CASSKLGRISYEQYF. CDR3 DNA: TGTGCCAGTAGTAAACTGGGACGGATCTCCTACGAGCAGTACTTC.

This clone was counted once. The V gene is TRBV30, the J gene TRBJ2-7, with D possibly matching TRBD1 (6 bases). The CDR3 covers 15 residues. The germline V gene encodes CDR1 GTSNPN and CDR2 SVGIG (reference sequence). Between the trimmed V and J ends, which lost 5 bases and 4 bases, there was a span of 21 bases. The CDR3 loop reads CAWGARGSYGYEQYF. CDR3 nucleotide sequence: TGTGCCTGGGGGGCCAGGGGCTCTTATGGATACGAGCAGTACTTC.

CDR3 sequence reads: CASSVMGSGANVLTF. The CDR3 region has the DNA TGTGCCAGCAGTGTAATGGGGAGCGGGGCCAACGTCCTGACTTTC. The J gene is TRBJ2-6, the V gene TRBV25-1; D perhaps matches TRBD2 (5 bases). Germline V gene sequence: CDR1 MGHDK, CDR2 SYGVNS. The CDR3 spans 15 residues. Trimming cost V 4 bases and J 4 bases, with 11 bases left between them. Full variable domain (missing parts from reference TRBV25-1 and TRBJ2-6): EADIYQTPRYLVIGTGKKITLECSQTMGHDKMYWYQQDPGMELHLIHYSYGVNSTEKGDLSSESTVSRIRTEHFPLTLESARPSHTSQYLCASSVMGSGANVLTFGAGSRLTVL.